The 10 T cell receptor beta chains reported below all come from one sample, sequenced in a study of T cells in women clearing cervical HPV infection. Sequencing used immunoSEQ multiplex PCR; TCRdb keeps in-frame clones, though not all of them. Its clone listing holds 20,000 to 25,000 clones. Source material: blood buffy coat. These receptors originate from a woman aged 18-69 years with a cervical HPV16 infection that either progressed to CIN3+ or cleared (not recorded which).

Comments on this clone: The read halts 3 residues ahead of the CDR3 end, with the missing end drawn from the germline J gene. V and J are TRBV19 and TRBJ1-5, with TRBD1 matching over 7 bases. The J segment lost 2 bases and the V segment lost 6 bases, leaving 4 bases of the junction unmatched. The CDR3 extends over 14 amino acids. Germline CDR1 is LNHDA and CDR2 is SQIVND (reference sequence). The part of the CDR3 DNA that was read is TGTGCCAGTAGAGGGGGCGAGGGCAATCAGCCC. Translating it yields CASRGGEGNQP. The whole CDR3 protein is CASRGGEGNQPQHF.

Remarks on this clone: The CDR3 goes on 3 residues after the read ends, and that part is filled in from the germline J gene. J is TRBJ2-1 and V is TRBV4-1, with 8 bases aligning to TRBD1. The CDR3 extends over 16 amino acids. CDR1 is MGHRA, CDR2 YSYEKL, per germline. The V segment lost 0 bases and the J segment 3 bases; nucleotides outside the gene matches: 4. Here the CDR3 reads CASSQEWGTGYNEQFF. CDR3 bases read: TGCGCCAGCAGCCAAGAATGGGGGACAGGCTACAATGAG.

As to this clone: The sequence runs out 3 residues before the end of the CDR3; the remainder is reconstructed from the germline J gene. V gene TRBV4-1 combines with J gene TRBJ2-2, with 11 bases aligning to TRBD1. Germline V CDR1 and CDR2: MGHRA, YSYEKL. Trimming took 1 base from V and 1 from J; bases not matched to a gene: 2. The CDR3 sequence is 17 residues long. The part of the CDR3 DNA that was read is TGCGCCAGCAGCCAAGCGGGACAGGGGGTGAACACCGGGGAG. Translated, it gives CASSQAGQGVNTGE. The CDR3, in full, reads CASSQAGQGVNTGELFF.

As for this clone: The sequenced fragment ends 3 residues before the CDR3 boundary, so the rest is inferred from the germline J gene. V is TRBV5-1 and J is TRBJ2-5; TRBD1 agrees at 8 bases. After removal of 8 bases from V and 5 bases from J, the junction contained 14 bases not matched to a gene. Germline V gene lookup returns CDR1 SGHRS and CDR2 YFSETQ. CDR3 length equals 15 residues. CDR3 in amino acids: CARANRQGAGETQYF. CDR3 DNA, as far as it was read: TGCGCCAGGGCAAACCGTCAGGGGGCCGGGGAGACC.

Details on this clone: The CDR3 extends 3 residues past the end of the read, so its final part is completed from the germline J gene. The rearrangement joins TRBV20-1 to TRBJ1-1; weak D call: TRBD1 (5 bases). V was trimmed by 6 bases and J by 4 bases, leaving 12 bases between them. This CDR3 spans 12 amino acids. Germline V gene lookup returns CDR1 DFQATT and CDR2 SNEGSKA (reference sequence). The sequenced CDR3 bases are TGCAGTGCCCGGGGGGATGGCACTGAA. This sequence encodes CSARGDGTE. The CDR3 in its entirety is CSARGDGTEAFF.

Details on this clone: The sequence runs out 3 residues before the end of the CDR3; the remainder is reconstructed from the germline J gene. The chain has TRBV7-8 and TRBJ1-3; TRBD1 might be the D (6 bases). Trimming pared 5 bases from V and 2 bases from J, leaving 16 bases between. Germline V lookup: CDR1 SGHVS, CDR2 FQNEAQ. The CDR3 has 16 residues. The CDR3 DNA, read in part, is TGTGCCAGCAGCCCACGGGACATATCCCCTGGAAACACC. This gives the protein CASSPRDISPGNT. The entire CDR3 reads CASSPRDISPGNTIYF.

Notes on this clone: The read terminates 3 residues before the CDR3 end, so the remaining end is supplied by the germline J gene. The genes are TRBV5-1 and TRBJ2-7; 12 positions agree with TRBD2. The J segment lost 5 bases and the V segment lost 3 bases, leaving 9 bases of the junction unmatched. Per the germline V gene, CDR1 is SGHRS and CDR2 is YFSETQ. This CDR3 spans 16 amino acids. The CDR3 protein is CASSSGLTSGSNEQYF. The sequenced part of the CDR3 DNA is TGCGCCAGCAGCTCTGGGTTGACTAGCGGGAGCAACGAG. Based on the CDR3 plus reference TRBV5-1 and TRBJ2-7, the full variable domain is KAGVTQTPRYLIKTRGQQVTLSCSPISGHRSVSWYQQTPGQGLQFLFEYFSETQRNKGNFPGRFSGRQFSNSRSEMNVSTLELGDSALYLCASSSGLTSGSNEQYFGPGTRLTVT.

A word on this clone: The CDR3 goes on 3 residues after the read ends, and that part is filled in from the germline J gene. The chain links TRBV19 to TRBJ2-2, with TRBD2 matching over 11 bases. The length of the CDR3 is 19 residues. CDR1 and CDR2 from the germline V gene are LNHDA and SQIVND (reference sequence). Trimming cost V 3 bases and J 2 bases; bases outside gene matches: 11. This CDR3 is CASSILVSSGRSNTGELFF. CDR3 DNA, as far as it was read: TGTGCCAGTAGTATCCTTGTCTCTAGCGGGAGGTCTAACACCGGGGAG.

In regard to this clone: Read sequence stops 3 residues before the CDR3 end, and the germline J gene provides the missing end. V and J are TRBV28 and TRBJ2-1; perhaps TRBD2 as D (6 bases). The CDR3 is made up of 14 amino acids. Germline values: CDR1 MDHEN, CDR2 SYDVKM. V was pared by 3 bases and J by 4 bases, with 10 bases between. CDR3 amino acids: CASSFSTRYNEQFF. The covered CDR3 bases are TGTGCCAGCAGTTTTTCGACTAGATACAATGAG. Full variable domain (remainder filled in from reference TRBV28 and TRBJ2-1): DVKVTQSSRYLVKRTGEKVFLECVQDMDHENMFWYRQDPGLGLRLIYFSYDVKMKEKGDIPEGYSVSREKKERFSLILESASTNQTSMYLCASSFSTRYNEQFFGPGTRLTVL.

The CDR3 here is CASSFNRASYEQYF. The part of the CDR3 DNA that was read is TGTGCCAGCAGTTTCAACAGGGCCTCCTACGAG. The V and J genes are TRBV28 and TRBJ2-7; tentative D call: TRBD1 (6 bases). Read coverage stops 3 residues before the CDR3 terminus; the germline J gene supplies the remainder. CDR3 size: 14 residues. The germline CDR1 and CDR2 sequences are MDHEN and SYDVKM. Trimming took 3 bases from V and 0 from J, leaving 9 bases between them.